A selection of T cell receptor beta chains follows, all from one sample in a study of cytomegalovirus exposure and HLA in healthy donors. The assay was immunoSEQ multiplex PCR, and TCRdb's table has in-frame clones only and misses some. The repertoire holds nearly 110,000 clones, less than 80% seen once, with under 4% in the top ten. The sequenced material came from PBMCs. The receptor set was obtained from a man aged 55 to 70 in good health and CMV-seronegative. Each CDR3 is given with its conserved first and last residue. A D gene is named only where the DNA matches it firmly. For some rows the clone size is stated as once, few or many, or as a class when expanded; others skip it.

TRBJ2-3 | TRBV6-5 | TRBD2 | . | CASNPSGVVTDTQYF | TGTGCCAGCAACCCTAGCGGGGTAGTCACAGATACGCAGTATTTT
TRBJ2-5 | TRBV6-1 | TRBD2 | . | CASSVAGAGVETQYF | TGTGCCAGCAGCGTGGCGGGAGCGGGGGTTGAGACCCAGTACTTC
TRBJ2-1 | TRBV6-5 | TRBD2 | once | CASSYRAGGSYNEQFF | TGTGCCAGCAGTTACCGAGCGGGGGGCTCCTACAATGAGCAGTTCTTC
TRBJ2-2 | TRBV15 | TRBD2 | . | CATSRAGGETGELFF | TGTGCCACCAGCAGAGCGGGGGGGGAGACCGGGGAGCTGTTTTTT
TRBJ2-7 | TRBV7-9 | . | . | CASSLDSRGVVHEQYF | TGTGCCAGCAGCTTAGACTCGCGAGGAGTTGTCCACGAGCAGTACTTC
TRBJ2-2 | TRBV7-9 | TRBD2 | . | CASSPRAGGGTGELFF | TGTGCCAGCAGCCCTCGAGCGGGGGGTGGTACCGGGGAGCTGTTTTTT
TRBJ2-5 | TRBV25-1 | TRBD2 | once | CASSEGGLAGLQETQYF | TGTGCCAGCAGTGAGGGGGGACTAGCGGGGCTACAAGAGACCCAGTACTTC
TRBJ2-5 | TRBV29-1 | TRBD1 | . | CSVAGGGETQYF | TGCAGCGTTGCAGGGGGCGGAGAGACCCAGTACTTC
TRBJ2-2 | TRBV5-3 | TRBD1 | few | CARSSGTGNTGELFF | TGTGCCAGAAGCTCCGGGACAGGGAACACCGGGGAGCTGTTTTTT
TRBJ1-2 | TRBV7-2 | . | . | CASSRIQSGSYNYGYTF | TGTGCCAGCAGCCGCATACAAAGTGGCAGTTATAACTATGGCTACACCTTC
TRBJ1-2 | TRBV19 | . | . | CASSIFRSPTPSNYGYTF | TGTGCCAGTAGTATTTTTCGGTCCCCAACTCCGTCTAACTATGGCTACACCTTC
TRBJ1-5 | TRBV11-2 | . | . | CASSLGTGLSNQPQHF | TGTGCCAGCAGCTTAGGTACAGGGCTTAGCAATCAGCCCCAGCATTTT
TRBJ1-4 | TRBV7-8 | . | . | CASSPGGGLRNEKLFF | TGTGCCAGCAGCCCGGGGGGGGGACTGCGTAATGAAAAACTGTTTTTT
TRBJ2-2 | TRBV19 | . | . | CASSNRGGNTGELFF | TGTGCCAGTAGTAACCGAGGGGGTAACACCGGGGAGCTGTTTTTT
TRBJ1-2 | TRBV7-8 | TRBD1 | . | CASSLGQGAYGYTF | TGTGCCAGCAGCTTGGGACAGGGGGCGTATGGCTACACCTTC
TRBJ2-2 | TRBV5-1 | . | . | CASSGQGTGELFF | TGCGCCAGCAGCGGTCAGGGGACCGGGGAGCTGTTTTTT
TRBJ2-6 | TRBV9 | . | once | CASSGSSDSYLSGANVLTF | TGTGCCAGCAGCGGTTCATCGGACAGCTACCTCTCTGGGGCCAACGTCCTGACTTTC
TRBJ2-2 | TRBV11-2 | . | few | CASSGGLVTGELFF | TGTGCCAGCAGCGGGGGACTCGTCACCGGGGAGCTGTTTTTT
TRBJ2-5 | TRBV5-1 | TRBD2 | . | CASRPGTSGRETQYF | TGCGCCAGCAGGCCCGGGACTAGCGGCCGGGAGACCCAGTACTTC
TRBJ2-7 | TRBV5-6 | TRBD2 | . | CASSLGLAGGHITYEQYF | TGTGCCAGCAGCTTGGGACTAGCGGGGGGCCACATAACCTACGAGCAGTACTTC
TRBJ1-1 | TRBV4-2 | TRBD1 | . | CASSRTGQGDTEAFF | TGTGCCAGCAGCCGTACCGGACAGGGGGACACTGAAGCTTTCTTT
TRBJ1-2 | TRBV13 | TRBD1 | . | CASSTWGTGGYGYTF | TGTGCCAGCAGCACCTGGGGGACAGGGGGCTATGGCTACACCTTC
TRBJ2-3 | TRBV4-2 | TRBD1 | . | CASSQDELRTGVTDTQYF | TGTGCCAGCAGCCAAGATGAATTGAGGACAGGGGTGACAGATACGCAGTATTTT
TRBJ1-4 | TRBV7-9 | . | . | CASSLAPVVEANEKLFF | TGTGCCAGCAGCTTAGCGCCGGTTGTCGAGGCTAATGAAAAACTGTTTTTT